The source of this TCR beta chain is a study of OX40 agonist ivuxolimab in advanced cancers. Only in-frame clones appear in the TCRdb table, and some are missing; sequencing was by immunoSEQ multiplex PCR. Of approximately 45,000 clones listed, about nine tenths were seen once; the top ten hold over 50%. Trimming cost V 0 bases and J 3 bases; bases outside gene matches: 8. CDR1 SGHNT and CDR2 YENEEA come from the germline V gene. This CDR3 has 16 residues. This chain joins TRBV11-3 and TRBJ2-7, with TRBD2 matching over 7 bases. This TCR was recovered from an adult with an advanced solid tumor such as melanoma, head and neck, liver or kidney cancer. The sample was CD4+ or CD8+ T cells sorted from blood, taken in a trial of the OX40 agonist ivuxolimab. The CDR3 DNA follows: TGTGCCAGCAGCTTAGATGGGGCGGGAGTTGGCTACGAGCAGTACTTC. It is translated as CASSLDGAGVGYEQYF.